This T cell receptor (beta chain) was sequenced for a study of T-cell reconstitution after alpha-beta-depleted transplantation in children. For TCRbeta, the library was prepared with unique molecular identifiers. Via MiXCR, TCRdb re-called the PCR reads, giving one row per CDR3 protein. The sample holds about 400,000 distinct CDR3 sequences, about an eighth seen once. Between the trimmed V and J ends, which lost 2 bases and 5 bases, there was a span of 7 bases. CDR3 length: 14 residues. In germline, CDR1 is SEHNR, CDR2 FQNEAQ (reference sequence). Sequencing was performed on PBMCs, taken from the stem cell graft. The origin of this receptor is a human donor who donated a stem cell graft to a child with Fanconi anemia. The chain carries TRBV7-9 and TRBJ1-6; D is unclear. The CDR3 DNA reads TGTGCCAGCAGCTTAAATTGGAATAATTCACCCCTCCACTTT. Translation: CASSLNWNNSPLHF.